Listed below are T cell receptor beta chains from one sample, sequenced in a study of glioma-infiltrating T cells. From the multiplex PCR reads, TCRdb called clonotypes with MiXCR, one entry per CDR3 protein. The sample shows 160,000 or so distinct CDR3 sequences, more than 35% of them seen only once. Sequenced sample: glioma tissue, nonneoplastic brain tissue, or PBMCs (not recorded which). The receptors here all came from a human donor with low-grade glioma or glioblastoma, undergoing nonglioma brain surgery, or in good health (not recorded which). Each CDR3 is given with its conserved first and last residue. The order of the fields is D gene, clone size, J gene, V gene, CDR3 DNA, CDR3 protein. The D gene is left open where the match is weak. Part of the rows lack a size; the others show once, few, many or a class for expanded clones.

d_call: TRBD1
clone_size: many
j_call: TRBJ2-1
v_call: TRBV20-1
cdr3_nt: TGCAGTGCCAAGGGGGCTTACAATGAGCAGTTCTTC
cdr3_aa: CSAKGAYNEQFF

d_call: .
clone_size: .
j_call: TRBJ2-3
v_call: TRBV12-3/TRBV12-4
cdr3_nt: TGTGCCAGCACCCTAACCGGGTCAAACACAGATACGCAGTATTTT
cdr3_aa: CASTLTGSNTDTQYF

d_call: TRBD2
clone_size: many
j_call: TRBJ2-1
v_call: TRBV6-1
cdr3_nt: TGTGCCAGCAGTCAGCCTCGACTAGCGGGATCAACCTACAATGAGCAGTTCTTC
cdr3_aa: CASSQPRLAGSTYNEQFF

d_call: .
clone_size: many
j_call: TRBJ1-5
v_call: TRBV12-3/TRBV12-4
cdr3_nt: TGTGCCAGCAGTCCGGGCGACTATAGCAATCAGCCCCAGCATTTT
cdr3_aa: CASSPGDYSNQPQHF

d_call: .
clone_size: .
j_call: TRBJ1-1
v_call: TRBV29-1
cdr3_nt: TGCAGCGTTGATAGAGGGCAGGGAGCTTTCTTT
cdr3_aa: CSVDRGQGAFF

d_call: .
clone_size: .
j_call: TRBJ2-3
v_call: TRBV2
cdr3_nt: TGTGCCAGCAGTGAACGGAGCGCCGGCACAGATACGCAGTATTTT
cdr3_aa: CASSERSAGTDTQYF

d_call: .
clone_size: many
j_call: TRBJ1-3
v_call: TRBV28
cdr3_nt: TGTGCCAGCAGGGGGACACACGGAAACACCATATATTTT
cdr3_aa: CASRGTHGNTIYF

d_call: .
clone_size: .
j_call: TRBJ1-1
v_call: TRBV2
cdr3_nt: TGTGCCAGCAGTGGGCTCGGTGAAGCTTTCTTT
cdr3_aa: CASSGLGEAFF

d_call: .
clone_size: many
j_call: TRBJ2-3
v_call: TRBV20-1
cdr3_nt: TGCAGTGCCAGGAGGGTTAGCGGATCCGCAGATACGCAGTATTTT
cdr3_aa: CSARRVSGSADTQYF

d_call: .
clone_size: many
j_call: TRBJ1-1
v_call: TRBV7-2
cdr3_nt: TGTGCCAGCAGCTTATTGGCATCCATGAACACTGAAGCTTTCTTT
cdr3_aa: CASSLLASMNTEAFF

d_call: .
clone_size: .
j_call: TRBJ1-1
v_call: TRBV20-1
cdr3_nt: TGCAGTGCTAGTGTAGGGTCGGGGAACACTGAAGCTTTCTTT
cdr3_aa: CSASVGSGNTEAFF

d_call: .
clone_size: .
j_call: TRBJ1-6
v_call: TRBV20-1
cdr3_nt: TGCAGTGCAATTCCCAGGACACCTATAACGAGTTCACCCCTCAACTTT
cdr3_aa: CSAIPRTPITSSPLNF

d_call: TRBD2
clone_size: many
j_call: TRBJ2-3
v_call: TRBV6-1
cdr3_nt: TGTGCCAGCAGTGCGACTAGCGGGAAGACTAGCACAGATACGCAGTATTTT
cdr3_aa: CASSATSGKTSTDTQYF

d_call: .
clone_size: few
j_call: TRBJ1-1
v_call: TRBV3-1
cdr3_nt: TGTGCCAGCAGCAGCCGGACGAATACGAACACTGAAGCTTTCTTT
cdr3_aa: CASSSRTNTNTEAFF

d_call: .
clone_size: .
j_call: TRBJ2-5
v_call: TRBV20-1
cdr3_nt: TGCAGTGGTAGTGGGAAGGACGGAAGGGCCCAGTACTTC
cdr3_aa: CSGSGKDGRAQYF

d_call: TRBD1
clone_size: .
j_call: TRBJ2-1
v_call: TRBV20-1
cdr3_nt: TGCAGTGCCGAGCGCACCCGGACAGGGTTCTACAATAAGCAGTTCTTC
cdr3_aa: CSAERTRTGFYNKQFF

d_call: TRBD1
clone_size: many
j_call: TRBJ2-7
v_call: TRBV4-1
cdr3_nt: TGCGCCAGCAGCCAAACCGGGACAGGGGGCTACGAGCAGTACTTC
cdr3_aa: CASSQTGTGGYEQYF

d_call: TRBD1
clone_size: many
j_call: TRBJ1-1
v_call: TRBV2
cdr3_nt: TGTGCCAGCACGAAACAGGGGCGGGACACTGAAGCTTTCTTT
cdr3_aa: CASTKQGRDTEAFF

d_call: .
clone_size: few
j_call: TRBJ2-1
v_call: TRBV3-1
cdr3_nt: TGTGCCAGCAGTCCGGGACGTTCCCCCCTCAATGAGCAGTTCTTC
cdr3_aa: CASSPGRSPLNEQFF

d_call: .
clone_size: .
j_call: TRBJ1-1
v_call: TRBV5-1
cdr3_nt: TGCGCCAGCAGCTTGTCGGCGATGAACACTAAAGCTTTCTTT
cdr3_aa: CASSLSAMNTKAFF